This TCR beta chain is drawn from a study of shared clonotypes between healthy human individuals. Overall study: Each donor contributed plates that comprised three CD4 naive, three CD4 memory, two CD8 naive and one CD8 memory.

Assay used: immunoSEQ multiplex PCR; TCRdb lists only in-frame clones, some missing. The sample shows approximately 720,000 clones, 72% of them seen only once. Trimming left V 0 bases short and J 4 bases short, with 10 bases between. Germline V gene data show CDR1 as SNHLY and CDR2 as FYNNEI. CDR3 length: 14 amino acids. About this clone: What it binds is not known.

Overall study results and limits: The study found lower generation probabilities in non-shared clonotypes than in those shared by all four donors. Clonotype sharing among the donors was expected to vary with sequencing depth.

This receptor was obtained from a woman between 25 and 40 years old in good health. The chain carries TRBV2 and TRBJ2-7, with D hard to call. Sequencing input: memory CD4+ T cells sorted from blood. The subset here: CD45RA-negative fraction. CDR3 coding DNA: TGTGCCAGCAGTGAAGCGCTTCTAGGTTACGAGCAGTACTTC. This gives the protein CASSEALLGYEQYF.